One sample yielded the 12 T cell receptor beta chains listed below, sequenced in a study of blood T cell repertoires in COVID-19. The method was immunoSEQ multiplex PCR; TCRdb's version includes in-frame clones alone and lacks a portion of them. The sample yields about 76,000 clones, 70% to 90% seen once. The sample consisted of peripheral blood. The receptor set was obtained from a human donor in a cohort sampled during active COVID-19.

A single count supports this clone. This sequence joins TRBV9 and TRBJ2-7; D might be TRBD1 (6 bases). Deletions cut 4 bases from V and 9 bases from J, with 20 bases between. The germline gives CDR1 SGDLS, CDR2 YYNGEE. The CDR3 has 14 amino acids. The CDR3 here is CASSPNPQGELQYF. The CDR3 coding sequence is TGTGCCAGCAGCCCAAACCCACAGGGCGAGTTGCAGTACTTC.

The rearrangement uses TRBV7-4 and TRBJ2-3; 10 bases agree with TRBD2. The junction had 9 bases not matched to a gene; V was cut back by 0 bases and J by 6 bases. Germline V gene sequence: CDR1 SGHVT, CDR2 SQSDAQ. The CDR3 sequence is 17 residues long. CDR3 nucleotides: TGTGCCAGCAGCTTAGCAGGAAGCGGGGGGGCCGGGGATACGCAGTATTTT. It encodes CASSLAGSGGAGDTQYF.

The V gene is TRBV3-1 (or the pseudogene TRBV3-2), the J gene TRBJ2-1; a possible D gene is TRBD2 (5 bases). Trimming removed 8 bases from V and 4 bases from J, with 15 bases in between. CDR3 length: 14 residues. Germline V gene data show CDR1 as LGHDT and CDR2 as YNNKEL (reference sequence). The CDR3 DNA is TGTGCCAGCGCCGCATGGACTGCTTACAATGAGCAGTTCTTC. It yields the protein CASAAWTAYNEQFF.

CDR3 sequence: CASSARSGVGETQYF. Written as DNA, the CDR3 is TGCGCCAGCAGCGCAAGATCGGGGGTGGGTGAGACCCAGTACTTC. This chain links TRBV5-1 with TRBJ2-5; D is possibly TRBD2 (6 bases). This CDR3 has 15 residues. Trimming removed 4 bases at V and 5 bases at J, with 18 bases between. Germline-derived CDR1 and CDR2 are SGHRS and YFSETQ.

V and J are TRBV10-3 and TRBJ2-5; 10 nucleotides agree with TRBD2. CDR1 ENHRY and CDR2 SYGVKD come from the germline V gene. The V segment lost 4 bases and the J segment 5 bases; nucleotides outside the gene matches: 7. This CDR3 region has 15 residues. This CDR3 is CAISVSSGGRETQYF. CDR3 coding DNA: TGTGCCATCAGTGTCTCTAGCGGGGGTCGCGAGACCCAGTACTTC.

The J gene is TRBJ1-5, the V gene TRBV19, with 9 bases identical to TRBD1. V lost 5 bases to trimming and J lost 0 bases; unmatched junction nucleotides: 8. CDR3 length: 17 amino acids. Per germline, CDR1 LNHDA and CDR2 SQIVND (reference sequence). The CDR3 region is CASSLYGTGNSNQPQHF. As DNA, the CDR3 is TGTGCCAGTAGTCTTTACGGGACAGGGAATAGCAATCAGCCCCAGCATTTT.

This clone was seen more than once but under ten times. The chain uses TRBV6-2 or TRBV6-3 and TRBJ1-2, with D perhaps TRBD1 (6 bases). Per the germline V gene, CDR1 is MNHEY and CDR2 is SVGEGT. CDR3 length equals 14 residues. Trimming took off 6 bases at V and 8 bases at J, with 19 bases between the two ends. The CDR3 nucleotides read TGTGCCAGCAGCCCTTGGACAGCCGGTAGAGGCTACACCTTC. The encoded protein is CASSPWTAGRGYTF.

The rearrangement links TRBV7-9 to TRBJ2-3; D is uncertain. The CDR3 consists of 18 residues. Trimming cost V 4 bases and J 1 base, with 21 bases left between them. CDR1 is SEHNR, CDR2 FQNEAQ, per germline (reference sequence). CDR3: CASSSSFPPHRGTDTQYF. The CDR3 nucleotides are TGTGCCAGCAGCTCGTCATTCCCCCCCCACAGAGGCACAGATACGCAGTATTTT. The full variable domain, its missing parts supplied by reference TRBV7-9 and TRBJ2-3, is DTGVSQNPRHKITKRGQNVTFRCDPISEHNRLYWYRQTLGQGPEFLTYFQNEAQLEKSRLLSDRFSAERPKGSFSTLEIQRTEQGDSAMYLCASSSSFPPHRGTDTQYFGPGTRLTVL.

The chain has TRBV28 and TRBJ2-3; 14 nucleotides match TRBD2. The V gene's germline CDR1 is MDHEN and CDR2 SYDVKM. After removal of 3 bases from V and 4 bases from J, the junction contained 12 bases not matched to a gene. This CDR3 comprises 19 residues. Here the CDR3 DNA reads TGTGCCAGCAGTTTGGAGAAGGGGACTAGCGGGAGTATTGCAGATACGCAGTATTTT. Its translation is CASSLEKGTSGSIADTQYF.

The chain links TRBV4-2 to TRBJ2-7; the D gene is possibly TRBD2 (6 bases). V dropped 5 bases and J dropped 3 bases, with 14 bases sitting between them. Germline CDR1 and CDR2: LGHNA and YNFKEQ. The CDR3 totals 14 residues. DNA of the CDR3: TGTGCCAGCAGCGAGAGGAGGGCCAGCTACGAGCAGTACTTC. This gives the protein CASSERRASYEQYF.

The chain links TRBV18 to TRBJ1-1; no firm D call. Germline CDR1 reads KGHSH; CDR2 reads LQKENI. This CDR3 contains 15 residues. V was trimmed by 0 bases and J by 0 bases, leaving 8 bases between them. CDR3 in amino acids: CASSPPGRLNTEAFF. DNA for the CDR3: TGTGCCAGCTCACCACCGGGCCGGTTGAACACTGAAGCTTTCTTT.

The J gene is TRBJ2-1, the V gene TRBV5-1; D is perhaps TRBD2 (6 bases). Germline CDR1 reads SGHRS; CDR2 reads YFSETQ. Trimming stripped 4 bases from V and 5 bases from J, with 13 bases between. The CDR3 is made up of 14 amino acids. CDR3 loop: CASSPTGGNNEQFF. CDR3 coding DNA: TGCGCCAGCAGCCCTACCGGGGGAAACAATGAGCAGTTCTTC.